The 14 T cell receptor beta chains presented below share a single source sample, sequenced in a study of cytomegalovirus exposure and HLA in healthy donors. The data were produced by immunoSEQ multiplex PCR, yet TCRdb's version contains in-frame clones alone and is incomplete. The sample consists of some 150,000 clones, roughly 89% of them appearing once. The source material was PBMCs. These receptors originate from a woman aged 18-29 years in good health and CMV-seropositive.

The rearrangement uses TRBV18 and TRBJ1-5, with D possibly TRBD1 on 6 matching bases. Looked up from germline, CDR1 is KGHSH and CDR2 is LQKENI. The CDR3 spans 16 residues. V was pared by 4 bases and J by 2 bases, with 15 bases between. The DNA for the CDR3 is TGTGCCAGCTCACTTGGGGGCAGGGGAGGCAATCAGCCCCAGCATTTT. Protein sequence: CASSLGGRGGNQPQHF.

This chain links TRBV5-1 with TRBJ2-4, with 10 bases lining up with TRBD1. This CDR3 has 16 residues. After removal of 0 bases from V and 1 base from J, the junction contained 1 base not matched to a gene. CDR1 SGHRS and CDR2 YFSETQ come from the germline V gene. The DNA for the CDR3 is TGCGCCAGCAGCTTGGGACAGGGGGCTGCCAAAAACATTCAGTACTTC. It translates to CASSLGQGAAKNIQYF. Combining the CDR3 with reference TRBV5-1 and TRBJ2-4 gives the whole variable domain KAGVTQTPRYLIKTRGQQVTLSCSPISGHRSVSWYQQTPGQGLQFLFEYFSETQRNKGNFPGRFSGRQFSNSRSEMNVSTLELGDSALYLCASSLGQGAAKNIQYFGAGTRLSVL.

The chain couples TRBV7-9 to TRBJ2-1, with 7 bases fitting TRBD1. CDR3 length: 15 residues. CDR1 SEHNR and CDR2 FQNEAQ come from the germline V gene (reference sequence). Germline trimming cut 5 bases from V and 9 bases from J; bases unmatched to any gene: 13. In DNA, the CDR3 is TGTGCCAGCAGCGTAGGGGGCGATCAGGTGGGTGAGCAGTTCTTC. It specifies CASSVGGDQVGEQFF.

V and J are TRBV2 and TRBJ2-5; no definite D call. CDR1 SNHLY and CDR2 FYNNEI come from the germline V gene. The CDR3 consists of 14 residues. V shed 4 bases and J shed 5 bases, with 14 bases lying between them. The CDR3, as DNA: TGTGCCAGCAGTGGGTTTGGCGGAAGGGAGACCCAGTACTTC. Translation: CASSGFGGRETQYF.

This clone was counted a single time. The chain joins TRBV30 to TRBJ1-4, with 8 nucleotides matching TRBD1. This CDR3 contains 18 residues. Germline CDR1 is GTSNPN and CDR2 is SVGIG (reference sequence). J was trimmed by 0 bases and V by 8 bases; bases with no gene match: 17. The CDR3 sequence: CAANLWTGRGATNEKLFF. In nucleotides, the CDR3 is TGTGCCGCGAACCTATGGACAGGGAGGGGTGCAACTAATGAAAAACTGTTTTTT.

This clone occurred a few times. The chain combines TRBV5-4 with TRBJ1-3, with 7 bases that match TRBD1. Germline V gene data show CDR1 as SGHNT and CDR2 as YYREEE (reference sequence). The CDR3 totals 16 residues. Trimming removed 4 bases from V and 4 bases from J; junction bases left unmatched: 11. For the CDR3, the DNA is TGTGCCAGCAGCCGACTACAGGGGTCAGGGGGAAACACCATATATTTT. This sequence encodes CASSRLQGSGGNTIYF.

The J gene is TRBJ2-1, the V gene TRBV6-5; D is unclear. The CDR3 loop spans 15 amino acids. CDR1 is MNHEY, CDR2 SVGAGI, per germline. Trimming left V 2 bases short and J 5 bases short, with 13 bases between. CDR3 sequence reads: CASSYAVLGDNEQFF. DNA for the CDR3: TGTGCCAGCAGTTACGCGGTGCTGGGTGACAATGAGCAGTTCTTC.

This chain links TRBV30 with TRBJ1-5; 7 nucleotides agree with TRBD1. V gave up 0 bases and J gave up 4 bases; unmatched junction bases: 9. The CDR3 runs to 16 residues. Per germline, CDR1 GTSNPN and CDR2 SVGIG (reference sequence). The CDR3 sequence: CAWSVLTGRGNQPQHF. CDR3 DNA sequence: TGTGCCTGGAGTGTACTTACGGGCAGGGGGAATCAGCCCCAGCATTTT.

The chain couples TRBV9 to TRBJ2-3; D not certain. Per germline, CDR1 SGDLS and CDR2 YYNGEE. The V and J ends lost 1 base and 2 bases respectively, with 11 bases between them. The length of the CDR3 is 15 residues. The CDR3 region is CASSVMAGNTDTQYF. CDR3 bases: TGTGCCAGCAGCGTAATGGCAGGCAACACAGATACGCAGTATTTT.

The chain links TRBV5-4 to TRBJ2-7; D may be TRBD1 (5 bases). From germline, CDR1 is SGHNT and CDR2 YYREEE (reference sequence). V lost 4 bases to trimming and J lost 2 bases, with 16 bases between them. The CDR3 covers 15 residues. DNA of the CDR3: TGTGCCAGCAGCCATATGACAGCCCGAACCTACGAGCAGTACTTC. It encodes CASSHMTARTYEQYF.

Many counts were recorded for this clone. The chain recombines TRBV30 with TRBJ2-2; D possibly corresponds to TRBD2 (6 bases). CDR1 is GTSNPN and CDR2 is SVGIG in the germline V gene (reference sequence). The CDR3 totals 14 residues. Trimming removed 4 bases at V and 2 bases at J, with 11 bases between. CDR3 loop: CAWTEGPNTGELFF. The CDR3 DNA is TGTGCCTGGACGGAGGGGCCCAACACCGGGGAGCTGTTTTTT.

The chain carries TRBV14 and TRBJ1-3; 8 bases match TRBD1. V dropped 0 bases and J dropped 0; count of bases not matched to a gene: 7. CDR3 length: 18 residues. Germline-derived CDR1 and CDR2 are SGHDN and FVKESK. CDR3 sequence (DNA): TGTGCCAGCAGCCAAGATTCCGGGGACAGGAGCTCTGGAAACACCATATATTTT. This encodes CASSQDSGDRSSGNTIYF.

About this clone: Other DNA sequences within the sample encode an identical CDR3. The V and J genes are TRBV28 and TRBJ2-7; D is perhaps TRBD2 (6 bases). Trimming stripped 3 bases from V and 4 bases from J, with 7 bases between. This CDR3 comprises 12 residues. Germline values: CDR1 MDHEN, CDR2 SYDVKM. The CDR3 loop reads CASSLEGYEQYF. The CDR3 bases are TGTGCCAGCAGTTTGGAGGGATACGAGCAGTACTTC. The whole variable domain, filled in from reference TRBV28 and TRBJ2-7, reads DVKVTQSSRYLVKRTGEKVFLECVQDMDHENMFWYRQDPGLGLRLIYFSYDVKMKEKGDIPEGYSVSREKKERFSLILESASTNQTSMYLCASSLEGYEQYFGPGTRLTVT.

This clone was picked up one time. This sequence joins TRBV6-5 and TRBJ1-1; D call uncertain. V was pared by 4 bases and J by 1 base, with 10 bases between. The CDR3 spans 14 residues. Germline loops: CDR1 MNHEY, CDR2 SVGAGI. CDR3 amino acids: CASSFGTTNTEAFF. CDR3 nucleotides: TGTGCCAGCAGTTTTGGTACTACGAACACTGAAGCTTTCTTT.